Sequencing of this TCR beta chain was carried out in a study of blood T cell repertoires in COVID-19 (dated by TCRdb to the early 2020s). Study-level background: Samples from collaborators originated in the United States, Italy and Spain and spanned both the acute and convalescent phases of COVID-19. A de-identified subject ID, COVID-19 status, age in years and sex were almost always included in the sample metadata. A freely available public database, intended as a resource for researchers studying the immune response to SARS-CoV-2, is where the repertoires were released. HLA class I and class II types, where available, came from metadata supplied by the sample provider rather than from assay-based typing. Subjects who had been exposed to COVID-19, were actively infected with it, or had recovered from it provided the deeply sampled blood TCRbeta repertoires that made up the dataset. Samples came from the ongoing ImmuneRACE study (first 160 participants) plus 1,254 subjects from 6 global collaborators. The prospective study material was composed of cDNA or gDNA derived from T cells, B-cell-depleted T cells, or PBMCs. The full study reports these points: The amount of clinical and demographic metadata varied by source and participant and was provided uncurated.

Its CDR3 holds 17 amino acids, cysteine through phenylalanine. The only DNA kept is the CDR3, 51 bases in frame from the first base. Via the germline V gene, CDR1 is SGHVS and CDR2 FNYEAQ. V gives up 1 base and J gives up 6 bases, and the segment between their germline ends measures 20 bases. The immunoSEQ Assay, a bias-controlled multiplex PCR, was used to amplify TCRbeta CDR3 regions from genomic DNA. Regarding the original processing steps: Nucleated cell counts per sample were estimated from amplification of reference gene primers within the assay. To quantify the absolute abundance of each unique TCRbeta CDR3 rearrangement, sequence reads were collapsed and filtered. Productive Simpson clonality was computed per sample as the square root of Simpson's diversity index over productive rearrangements. The clones in this table, taken by TCRdb from immuneACCESS, are in-frame only. Not every clone is retained; where verified, under half of the shortfall comes from an unresolved V gene, and the cause of the rest is unknown. Clonal size and the V and J genes are those of that table, whereas D and trimming came from the DNA. The sample table contains about 130,000 clones; only one count was recorded for approximately 85% of them. The top ten clonotypes cover roughly 4.5% of the sample.

In regard to this clone: It has no known antigen specificity. Per-base quality was not reported, and no clone a single base away is much larger than it.

Whole blood was collected in K2EDTA tubes by collaborating institutions according to the institutions' own protocols. For TCRbeta analysis, collaborators shipped samples in one of three forms: frozen whole blood, isolated PBMCs, or DNA extracted from either of those sample types. The sequence joins TRBV7-6 to TRBJ2-3; TRBD2 is a weak D gene call, 5 bases matching. The specimen was peripheral blood. The origin of this receptor is a human donor in a cohort sampled during active COVID-19. The base sequence is TGTGCCAGCAGCTTAGGCGCTACGGGGTCGGTAGGGGATACGCAGTATTTT. Its product reads: CASSLGATGSVGDTQYF.